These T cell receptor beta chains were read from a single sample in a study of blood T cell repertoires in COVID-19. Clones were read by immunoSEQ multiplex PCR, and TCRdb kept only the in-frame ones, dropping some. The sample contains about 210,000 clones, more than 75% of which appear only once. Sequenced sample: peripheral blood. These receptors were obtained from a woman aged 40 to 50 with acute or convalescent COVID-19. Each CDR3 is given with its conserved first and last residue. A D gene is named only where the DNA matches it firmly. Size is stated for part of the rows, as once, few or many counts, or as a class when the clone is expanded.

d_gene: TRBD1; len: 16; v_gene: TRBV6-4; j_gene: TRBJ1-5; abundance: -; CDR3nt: TGTGCCAGCAGCCCCGGGACAGGGCTTAGCAATCAGCCCCAGCATTTT; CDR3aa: CASSPGTGLSNQPQHF
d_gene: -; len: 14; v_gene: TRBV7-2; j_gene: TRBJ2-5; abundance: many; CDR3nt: TGTGCCAGCAGCTCCCCCAGGGGCCAAGAGACCCAGTACTTC; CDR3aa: CASSSPRGQETQYF
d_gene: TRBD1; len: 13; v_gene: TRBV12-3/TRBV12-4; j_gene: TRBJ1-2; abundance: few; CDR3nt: TGTGCCAGCGCTGAACAGGGGAACTATGGCTACACCTTC; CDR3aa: CASAEQGNYGYTF
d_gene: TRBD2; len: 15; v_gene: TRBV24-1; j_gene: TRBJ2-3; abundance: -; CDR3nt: TGTGCCACCAGTGATTCGGGGGGTAGCACAGATACGCAGTATTTT; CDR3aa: CATSDSGGSTDTQYF
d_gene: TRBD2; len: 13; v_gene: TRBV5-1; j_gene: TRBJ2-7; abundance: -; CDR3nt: TGCGCCAGCAGCTTGTGGACTAGCGACGAGCAGTACTTC; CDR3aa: CASSLWTSDEQYF
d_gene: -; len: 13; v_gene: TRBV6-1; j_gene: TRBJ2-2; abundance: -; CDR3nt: TGTGCCAGCAGGCACTCGAACACCGGGGAGCTGTTTTTT; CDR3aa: CASRHSNTGELFF
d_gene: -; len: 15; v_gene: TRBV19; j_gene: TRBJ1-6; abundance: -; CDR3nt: TGTGCCAGCCATCAGGGTCCCCAGGGGAGTTCACCCCTCCACTTT; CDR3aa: CASHQGPQGSSPLHF
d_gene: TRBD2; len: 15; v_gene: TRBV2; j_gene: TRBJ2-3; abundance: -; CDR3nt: TGTGCCAGCAGTGTGGGCGGGGGAAGCACAGATACGCAGTATTTT; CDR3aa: CASSVGGGSTDTQYF
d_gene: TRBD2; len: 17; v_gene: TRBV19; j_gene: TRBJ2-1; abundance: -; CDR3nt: TGTGCCAGTAGTTCCGCCCTAACTAGCGGGGGGGACAATGAGCAGTTCTTC; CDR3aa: CASSSALTSGGDNEQFF
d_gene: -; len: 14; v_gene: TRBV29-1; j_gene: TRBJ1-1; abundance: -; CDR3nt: TGCAGCGTTGGCGGAGGGTTAGGGAACACTGAAGCTTTCTTT; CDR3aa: CSVGGGLGNTEAFF
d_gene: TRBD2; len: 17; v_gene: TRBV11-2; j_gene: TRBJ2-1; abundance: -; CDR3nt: TGTGCCAGCAGCCTATTCCCCGGGGCAGTAGCGGGGAGTGAGCAGTTCTTC; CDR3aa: CASSLFPGAVAGSEQFF
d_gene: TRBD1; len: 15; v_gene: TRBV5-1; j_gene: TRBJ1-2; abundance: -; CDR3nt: TGCGCCAGCAGCACCTACCCAGGGACAGACTATGGCTACACCTTC; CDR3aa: CASSTYPGTDYGYTF
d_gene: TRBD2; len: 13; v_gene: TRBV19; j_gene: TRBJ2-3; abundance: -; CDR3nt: TGTGCCAGTACAACTAGCGGGAGTGATACGCAGTATTTT; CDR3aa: CASTTSGSDTQYF
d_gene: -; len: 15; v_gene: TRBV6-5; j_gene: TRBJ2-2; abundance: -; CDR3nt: TGTGCCAGCAGTTACGCTCAGGGAGGCACCGGGGAGCTGTTTTTT; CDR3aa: CASSYAQGGTGELFF
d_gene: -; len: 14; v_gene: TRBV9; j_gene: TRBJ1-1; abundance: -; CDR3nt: TGTGCCAGCAGCGTAGTTTCCAAGAACACTGAAGCTTTCTTT; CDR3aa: CASSVVSKNTEAFF
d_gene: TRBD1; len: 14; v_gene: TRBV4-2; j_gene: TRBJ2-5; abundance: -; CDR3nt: TGTGCCAGCAGCCAGGACAGGGTGGGGGAGACCCAGTACTTC; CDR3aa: CASSQDRVGETQYF
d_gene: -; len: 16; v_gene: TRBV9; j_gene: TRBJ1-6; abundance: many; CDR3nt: TGTGCCAGCAGCAGGTGGGGGGAGTCCTATAATTCACCCCTCCACTTT; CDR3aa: CASSRWGESYNSPLHF
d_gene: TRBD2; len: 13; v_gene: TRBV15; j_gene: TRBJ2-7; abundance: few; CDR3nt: TGTGCCACCAGCAGAGTGCGCGGGGGTGAGCAGTACTTC; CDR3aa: CATSRVRGGEQYF
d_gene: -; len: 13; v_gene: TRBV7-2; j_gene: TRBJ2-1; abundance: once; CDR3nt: TGTGCCAGCAGCAAGGGGGATTACAATGAGCAGTTCTTC; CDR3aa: CASSKGDYNEQFF
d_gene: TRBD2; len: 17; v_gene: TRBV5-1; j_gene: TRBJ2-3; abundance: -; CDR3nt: TGCGCCAGCAGCGTAGGACTAGCGGGGGTTTGGACAGATACGCAGTATTTT; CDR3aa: CASSVGLAGVWTDTQYF
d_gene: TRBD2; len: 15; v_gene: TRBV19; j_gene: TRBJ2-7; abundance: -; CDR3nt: TGTGCCAGTAGTATGGGGACTAGCGGGACCTACGAGCAGTACTTC; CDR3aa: CASSMGTSGTYEQYF
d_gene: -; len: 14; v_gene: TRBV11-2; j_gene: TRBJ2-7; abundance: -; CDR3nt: TGTGCCAGCAGCTTAGCGGGACACCCCTACGAGCAGTACTTC; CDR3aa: CASSLAGHPYEQYF
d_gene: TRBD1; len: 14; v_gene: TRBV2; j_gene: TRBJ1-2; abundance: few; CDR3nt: TGTGCCAGCAGTCGGGACAGGGGGCTGGATGGCTACACCTTC; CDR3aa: CASSRDRGLDGYTF
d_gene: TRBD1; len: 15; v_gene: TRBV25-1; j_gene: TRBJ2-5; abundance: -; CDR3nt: TGTGCCAGCGGTCCCAGGGGGAAGGGGCAAGAGACCCAGTACTTC; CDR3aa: CASGPRGKGQETQYF
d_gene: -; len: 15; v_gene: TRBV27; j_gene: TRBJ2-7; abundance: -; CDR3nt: TGTGCCAGCAGTTTGGGCGCGGGGTGGGCCGACGAGCAGTACTTC; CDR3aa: CASSLGAGWADEQYF
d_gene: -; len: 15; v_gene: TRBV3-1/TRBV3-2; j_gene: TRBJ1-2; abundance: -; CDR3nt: TGTGCCAGCAGCCAAGGGTTCACTCCAAACTATGGCTACACCTTC; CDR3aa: CASSQGFTPNYGYTF
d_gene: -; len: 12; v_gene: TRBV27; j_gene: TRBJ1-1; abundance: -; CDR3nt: TGTGCCAGCAGTTTTTTGGGGGCCGAAGCTTTCTTT; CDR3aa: CASSFLGAEAFF
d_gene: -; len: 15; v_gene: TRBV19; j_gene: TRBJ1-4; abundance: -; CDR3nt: TGTGCCAGTAGTATCAACAAGGGGTTATGGGAAAAACTGTTTTTT; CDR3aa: CASSINKGLWEKLFF
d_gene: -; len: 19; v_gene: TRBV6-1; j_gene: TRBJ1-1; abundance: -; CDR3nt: TGTGCCAGCAGTGAAGCGCATTGGGGCCCTGGGGGGTTGAGGACTGAAGCTTTCTTT; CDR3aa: CASSEAHWGPGGLRTEAFF
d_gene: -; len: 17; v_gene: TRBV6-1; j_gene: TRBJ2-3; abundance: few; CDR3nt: TGTGCCAGCAGTGCTCCAACGGGCAGGGGCTACACAGATACGCAGTATTTT; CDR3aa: CASSAPTGRGYTDTQYF
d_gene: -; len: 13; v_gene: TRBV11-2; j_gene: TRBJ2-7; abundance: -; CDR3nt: TGTGCCAGCAGCTTAGGTTTGTGGGGCAAGCAGTACTTC; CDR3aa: CASSLGLWGKQYF
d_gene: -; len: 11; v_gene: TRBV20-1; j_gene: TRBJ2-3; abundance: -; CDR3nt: TGCGGCGGTGGAGGGTCGGATACGCAGTATTTT; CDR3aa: CGGGGSDTQYF
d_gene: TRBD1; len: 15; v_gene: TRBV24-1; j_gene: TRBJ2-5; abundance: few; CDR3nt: TGTGCCACCAGCAGTGGGGTCACAGGGGAAGGGACCCAGTACTTC; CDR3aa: CATSSGVTGEGTQYF
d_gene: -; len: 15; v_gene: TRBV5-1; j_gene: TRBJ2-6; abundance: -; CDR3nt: TGCGCCAGCAGCGACGGACAGTCTGGGGCCAACGTCCTGACTTTC; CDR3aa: CASSDGQSGANVLTF
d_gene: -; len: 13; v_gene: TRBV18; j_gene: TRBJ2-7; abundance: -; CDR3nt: TGTGCCAGCTCACCACCCGCAGGGTTCGAGCAGTACTTC; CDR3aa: CASSPPAGFEQYF
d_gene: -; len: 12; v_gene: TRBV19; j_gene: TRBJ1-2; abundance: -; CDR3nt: TGTGCCAGTAGCCCACTCGGCTATGGCTACACCTTC; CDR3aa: CASSPLGYGYTF
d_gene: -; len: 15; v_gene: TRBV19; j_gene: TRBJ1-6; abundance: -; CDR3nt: TGTGCCAGTAGTATAACCGGGACACCAAATTCACCCCTCCACTTT; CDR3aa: CASSITGTPNSPLHF
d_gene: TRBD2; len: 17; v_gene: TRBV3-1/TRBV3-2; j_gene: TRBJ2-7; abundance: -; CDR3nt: TGTGCCAGCAGCCCGGAAGCTAGCGGGGGGACCTCCTACGAGCAGTACTTC; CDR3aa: CASSPEASGGTSYEQYF
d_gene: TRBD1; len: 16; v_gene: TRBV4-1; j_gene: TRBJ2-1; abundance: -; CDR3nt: TGCGCCAGCAGCCAAGCGGACAGGGGGGCCGGGTCGGAGCAGTTCTTC; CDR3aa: CASSQADRGAGSEQFF
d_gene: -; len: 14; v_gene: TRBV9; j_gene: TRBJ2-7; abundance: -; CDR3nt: TGTGCCAGCAGCTCCGGGACACTTTCCTACGAGCAGTACTTC; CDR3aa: CASSSGTLSYEQYF
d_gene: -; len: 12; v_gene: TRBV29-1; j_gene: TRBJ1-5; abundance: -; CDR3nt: TGCAGCGTTGAACGTAGCAATCAGCCCCAGCATTTT; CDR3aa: CSVERSNQPQHF
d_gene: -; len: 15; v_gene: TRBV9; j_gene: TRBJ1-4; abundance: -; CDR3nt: TGTGCCAGCAGCCTAAAACAGGGAACTAATGAAAAACTGTTTTTT; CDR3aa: CASSLKQGTNEKLFF
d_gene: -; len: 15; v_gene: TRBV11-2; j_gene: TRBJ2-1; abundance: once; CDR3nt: TGTGCCAGCAGCCCAGCCCCCGGACAGAACAATGAGCAGTTCTTC; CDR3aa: CASSPAPGQNNEQFF
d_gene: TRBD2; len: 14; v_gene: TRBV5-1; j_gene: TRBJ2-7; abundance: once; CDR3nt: TGCGCCAGCAGCTTGTTACTAGCGGGCTACGGGCAGTACTTC; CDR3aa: CASSLLLAGYGQYF
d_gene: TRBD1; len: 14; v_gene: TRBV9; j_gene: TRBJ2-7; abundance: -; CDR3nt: TGTGCCAGCAGCGACCGGACAGGGGGCTACGAGCAGTACTTC; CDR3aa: CASSDRTGGYEQYF
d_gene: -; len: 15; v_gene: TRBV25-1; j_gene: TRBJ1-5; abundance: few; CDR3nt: TGTGCCAGCAGTGAAGGCGGAAATAGCAATCAGCCCCAGCATTTT; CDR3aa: CASSEGGNSNQPQHF
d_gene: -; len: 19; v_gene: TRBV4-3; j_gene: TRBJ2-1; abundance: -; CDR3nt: TGCGCCAGCAGCCAAGACAGTATGGTGGCGGAAGGTCGGGTCAATGAGCAGTTCTTC; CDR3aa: CASSQDSMVAEGRVNEQFF
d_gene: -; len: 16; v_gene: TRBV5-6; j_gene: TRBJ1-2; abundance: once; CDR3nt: TGTGCCAGCAGCTTGCCGGCATATCGGGTTAACTATGGCTACACCTTC; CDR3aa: CASSLPAYRVNYGYTF
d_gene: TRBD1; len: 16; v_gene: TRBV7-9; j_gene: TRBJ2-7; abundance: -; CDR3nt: TGTGCCAGCAGCCTCCAGACAGGGACGGGGTCCTACGAGCAGTACTTC; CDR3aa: CASSLQTGTGSYEQYF